This is a list of T cell receptor beta chains from one sample in a study of regulatory T cells in long-lasting Graves disease. TCRdb fed the multiplex PCR reads into MiXCR, producing one record per CDR3 protein. The sample consists of 540,000 or so distinct CDR3 sequences, roughly 14% of them appearing once. A further study also used this sample, focusing on T cells in Graves' hyperthyroidism and ophthalmopathy.

The specimen was peripheral blood mononuclear cells (PBMCs), collected at new diagnosis, from a patient treated with antithyroid drugs. The receptors were sampled from a man aged 25 to 40 with Graves disease. Both conserved end residues are part of each CDR3. A D gene is named only where the DNA matches it firmly. Size is stated for part of the rows, as once, few or many counts, or as a class when the clone is expanded.

many	TRBJ2-1	TRBV3-1	.	CASSQDKGPFGEQFF	TGTGCCAGCAGCCAAGATAAGGGTCCGTTCGGGGAGCAGTTCTTC
many	TRBJ1-2	TRBV12-3/TRBV12-4	TRBD1	CASSPHRTGNTF	TGTGCCAGCAGCCCGCATAGGACAGGGAACACCTTC
.	TRBJ2-1	TRBV25-1	.	CASRATGSNEQFF	TGTGCCAGCAGGGCGACAGGCAGCAATGAGCAGTTCTTC
many	TRBJ2-7	TRBV7-2	.	CASTESWLRGGEQYF	TGTGCCAGCACCGAAAGCTGGCTCCGAGGCGGCGAGCAGTACTTC
few	TRBJ1-2	TRBV25-1	.	CASQQGDYGYTF	TGTGCCAGCCAACAGGGTGACTATGGCTACACCTTC
many	TRBJ1-4	TRBV12-3/TRBV12-4	.	CASRWTATNEKLFF	TGTGCCAGCAGATGGACGGCAACTAATGAAAAACTGTTTTTT
many	TRBJ2-7	TRBV27	TRBD1	CASRPGQGAFEQYF	TGTGCCAGCAGACCGGGACAGGGTGCCTTCGAGCAGTACTTC
many	TRBJ2-5	TRBV7-2	.	CASSSRRQETQYF	TGTGCCAGCAGCTCCCGGAGGCAAGAGACCCAGTACTTC
many	TRBJ1-4	TRBV20-1	.	CSADRATNEKLFF	TGCAGTGCTGATCGAGCAACTAATGAAAAACTGTTTTTT
many	TRBJ2-7	TRBV12-3/TRBV12-4	TRBD2	CASSFRTSGLSYEQYF	TGTGCCAGCAGTTTCAGGACTAGCGGGCTCTCCTACGAGCAGTACTTC
many	TRBJ2-7	TRBV13	.	CASSLNLLSYEQYF	TGTGCCAGCAGCCTCAATCTACTCTCCTACGAGCAGTACTTC
many	TRBJ1-2	TRBV29-1	.	CSVGHMGGYTF	TGCAGCGTTGGTCACATGGGTGGCTACACCTTC
.	TRBJ2-7	TRBV5-4	.	CASSRKTNYEQYF	TGTGCCAGCAGCCGCAAAACGAACTACGAGCAGTACTTC
many	TRBJ1-5	TRBV2	.	CASTPDTLSNQPQHF	TGTGCCAGCACTCCGGACACGTTAAGCAATCAGCCCCAGCATTTT
.	TRBJ2-6	TRBV6-1	.	CASSEQGSGANVLTF	TGTGCCAGCAGTGAGCAGGGCTCTGGGGCCAACGTCCTGACTTTC
.	TRBJ2-3	TRBV7-9	.	CASSWGTALSTDTQYF	TGTGCCAGCAGCTGGGGTACAGCTCTCAGCACAGATACGCAGTATTTT
.	TRBJ2-7	TRBV5-6	.	CTSSPAGPYEQYF	TGTACCAGCAGCCCCGCAGGGCCCTACGAGCAGTACTTC
many	TRBJ2-3	TRBV6-1	TRBD2	CASSESSGPTDTQYF	TGTGCCAGCAGTGAATCTAGCGGGCCTACAGATACGCAGTATTTT
many	TRBJ1-2	TRBV10-1	.	CASSSTVLYGYTF	TGCGCCAGCAGCTCTACAGTCCTCTATGGCTACACCTTC
few	TRBJ1-1	TRBV5-6	.	CASASGTLNTEAFF	TGTGCCAGCGCCTCCGGGACACTGAACACTGAAGCTTTCTTT
.	TRBJ2-1	TRBV6-1	.	CASSVLAPGIHNEQFF	TGTGCCAGCAGTGTACTAGCTCCGGGCATCCACAATGAGCAGTTCTTC
.	TRBJ2-1	TRBV10-3	TRBD2	CAISESGGGGYNEQFF	TGTGCCATCAGTGAGTCAGGTGGGGGGGGGTACAATGAGCAGTTCTTC
.	TRBJ2-1	TRBV7-9	TRBD1	CASRRTGNEQFF	TGTGCCAGCAGGCGGACAGGAAATGAGCAGTTCTTC
.	TRBJ1-5	TRBV2	TRBD1	CASRGQGQNQPQHF	TGTGCCAGCAGGGGACAGGGCCAGAATCAGCCCCAGCATTTT
few	TRBJ1-6	TRBV7-9	.	CASSWGEAVHF	TGTGCCAGCAGCTGGGGCGAGGCCGTCCACTTT
many	TRBJ2-3	TRBV5-1	.	CASSSSGRTIGTDTQYF	TGCGCCAGCAGCTCATCAGGACGTACAATAGGGACAGATACGCAGTATTTT
many	TRBJ2-3	TRBV11-2	.	CASSLVEGIADTQYF	TGTGCCAGCAGCTTAGTTGAGGGTATCGCAGATACGCAGTATTTT
few	TRBJ2-2	TRBV2	.	CASSGGASLGGSGELFF	TGTGCCAGCAGTGGGGGGGCCTCTTTAGGGGGTTCCGGGGAGCTGTTTTTT